This T cell receptor (beta chain) appears in the sequencing data of a study of cytomegalovirus exposure and HLA in healthy donors. Regarding the study as a whole: Cytomegalovirus status, reportedly, was diagnosed with high specificity and sensitivity by the classifier. The authors enumerated around 150 TCR beta chains as linked to cytomegalovirus. Differences between HLA loci emerged in a later analysis of TCR association rates, with DRB1 most and HLA-C fewest. Within an earlier analysis, most TCR beta V segments proved productive either about 90% or about 30% of the time.

In the PCR, 60 Vbeta and 13 Jbeta primers were used. Generated by immunoSEQ multiplex PCR, the TCRdb table keeps only in-frame clones and is missing some. Among about 120,000 clones listed, around 81% were seen once. About this clone itself: Its antigen remains unknown.

CDR3 length equals 12 residues. V was pared by 0 bases and J by 6 bases, with 6 bases between. Germline CDR1 SGHNT, CDR2 YENEEA. The TCR originated in a woman aged 25 to 39 in good health and CMV-seronegative. The sequencing sample was made of PBMCs. The chain couples TRBV11-3 to TRBJ2-7, with D tentatively TRBD2 (5 bases). This chain's CDR3 is CASSLDEGEQYF. In DNA form, the CDR3 reads TGTGCCAGCAGCTTAGACGAGGGCGAGCAGTACTTC.